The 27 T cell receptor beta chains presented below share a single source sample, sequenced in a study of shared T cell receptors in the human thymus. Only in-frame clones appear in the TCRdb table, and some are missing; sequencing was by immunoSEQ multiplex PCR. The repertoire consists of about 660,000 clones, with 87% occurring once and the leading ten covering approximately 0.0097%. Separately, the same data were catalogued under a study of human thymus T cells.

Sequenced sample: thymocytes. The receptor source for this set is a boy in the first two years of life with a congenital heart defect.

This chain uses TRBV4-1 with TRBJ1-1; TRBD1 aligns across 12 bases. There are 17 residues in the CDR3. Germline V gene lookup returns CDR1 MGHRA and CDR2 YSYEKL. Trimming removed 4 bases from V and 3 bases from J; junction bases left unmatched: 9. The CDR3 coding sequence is TGCGCCAGCAGCCGAGCCCGGGACAGGGGGCGATACACTGAAGCTTTCTTT. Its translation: CASSRARDRGRYTEAFF.

The CDR3 DNA is TGTGCCAGCCAGGGACAATCTCATGAGCAGTTCTTC. Protein: CASQGQSHEQFF. The chain couples TRBV25-1 to TRBJ2-1; TRBD1 might be the D (6 bases). Germline values: CDR1 MGHDK, CDR2 SYGVNS. The CDR3 spans 12 residues. V gave up 8 bases and J gave up 8 bases, with 13 bases separating them. The entire variable domain, with the rest obtained from reference TRBV25-1 and TRBJ2-1, is as follows: EADIYQTPRYLVIGTGKKITLECSQTMGHDKMYWYQQDPGMELHLIHYSYGVNSTEKGDLSSESTVSRIRTEHFPLTLESARPSHTSQYLCASQGQSHEQFFGPGTRLTVL.

The CDR3 protein is CASSLVPGDTVGYTF. CDR3 sequence (DNA): TGCGCCAGCAGCTTGGTTCCAGGGGACACGGTGGGCTACACCTTC. J is TRBJ1-2 and V is TRBV5-1, with D perhaps matching TRBD1 (6 bases). CDR1 and CDR2 from the germline V gene are SGHRS and YFSETQ. Trimming took 0 bases from V and 8 from J, leaving 17 bases between them. This CDR3 is 15 amino acids long.

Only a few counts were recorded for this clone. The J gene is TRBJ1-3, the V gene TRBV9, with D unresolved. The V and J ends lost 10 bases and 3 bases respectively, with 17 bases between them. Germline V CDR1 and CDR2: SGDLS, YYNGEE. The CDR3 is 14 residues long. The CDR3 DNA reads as TGTGCCCTTCATCAATCTTCAGTTGGAAACACCATATATTTT. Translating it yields CALHQSSVGNTIYF.

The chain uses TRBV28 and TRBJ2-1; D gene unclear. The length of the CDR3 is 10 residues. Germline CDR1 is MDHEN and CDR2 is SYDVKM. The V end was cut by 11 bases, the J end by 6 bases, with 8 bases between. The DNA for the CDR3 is TGTGCCGGTCAGGTCAATGAGCAGTTCTTC. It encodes CAGQVNEQFF. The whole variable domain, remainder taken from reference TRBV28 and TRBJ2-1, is DVKVTQSSRYLVKRTGEKVFLECVQDMDHENMFWYRQDPGLGLRLIYFSYDVKMKEKGDIPEGYSVSREKKERFSLILESASTNQTSMYLCAGQVNEQFFGPGTRLTVL.

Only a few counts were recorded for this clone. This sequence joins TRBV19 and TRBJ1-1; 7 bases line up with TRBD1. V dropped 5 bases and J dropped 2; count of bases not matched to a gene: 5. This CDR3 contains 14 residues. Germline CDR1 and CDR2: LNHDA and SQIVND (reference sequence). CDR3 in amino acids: CASSAGTVNTEAFF. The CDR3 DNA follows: TGTGCCAGTAGTGCCGGGACAGTCAACACTGAAGCTTTCTTT.

CDR3 DNA sequence: TGTGCCAGCAGTTACACCGGGACAGGGAATGAAAAACTGTTTTTT. It encodes CASSYTGTGNEKLFF. The rearrangement links TRBV6-6 to TRBJ1-4, with 9 bases fitting TRBD1. Germline CDR1 reads MNHNY; CDR2 reads SVGAGI (reference sequence). This CDR3 is built from 15 residues. V dropped 2 bases and J dropped 5; count of bases not matched to a gene: 3.

CDR3 loop: CASSNRGIQETQYF. The CDR3 region has the DNA TGTGCCAGCAGTAACAGGGGTATTCAAGAGACCCAGTACTTC. This sequence joins TRBV27 and TRBJ2-5; 7 bases match TRBD1. There are 14 residues in the CDR3. The V and J ends lost 5 bases and 2 bases, in that order; junction bases with no gene match: 5. The germline CDR1 and CDR2 sequences are MNHEY and SMNVEV (reference sequence).

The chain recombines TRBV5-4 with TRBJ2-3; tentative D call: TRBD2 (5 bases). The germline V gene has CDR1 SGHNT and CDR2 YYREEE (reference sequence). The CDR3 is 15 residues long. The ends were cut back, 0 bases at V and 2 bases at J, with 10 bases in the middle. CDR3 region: CASSLVPGITDTQYF. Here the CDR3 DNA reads TGTGCCAGCAGCTTGGTACCGGGGATCACAGATACGCAGTATTTT.

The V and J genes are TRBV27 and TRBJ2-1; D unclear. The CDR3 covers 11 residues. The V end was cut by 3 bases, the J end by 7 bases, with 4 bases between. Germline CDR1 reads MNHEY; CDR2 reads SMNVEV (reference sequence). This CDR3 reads CASSFRNEQFF. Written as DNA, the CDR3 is TGTGCCAGCAGTTTCCGTAATGAGCAGTTCTTC.

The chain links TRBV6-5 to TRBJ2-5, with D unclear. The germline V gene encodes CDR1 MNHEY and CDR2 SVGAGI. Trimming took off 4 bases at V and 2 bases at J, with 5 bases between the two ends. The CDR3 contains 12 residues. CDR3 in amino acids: CASSSEQETQYF. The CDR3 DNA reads TGTGCCAGCAGTTCCGAGCAAGAGACCCAGTACTTC.

The CDR3 sequence: CASSLSEETQAGSNEQFF. CDR3 nucleotides: TGTGCCAGCAGCTTAAGTGAGGAGACCCAAGCCGGGTCCAATGAGCAGTTCTTC. This rearrangement joins TRBV7-6 to TRBJ2-1; D is unclear. Germline CDR1 is SGHVS and CDR2 is FNYEAQ. Trimming stripped 2 bases from V and 6 bases from J, with 23 bases between. The CDR3 sequence is 18 residues long.

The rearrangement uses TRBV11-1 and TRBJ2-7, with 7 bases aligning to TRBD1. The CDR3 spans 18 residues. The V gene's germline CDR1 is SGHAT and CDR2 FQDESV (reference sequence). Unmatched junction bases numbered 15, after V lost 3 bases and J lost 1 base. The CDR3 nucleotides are TGTGCCAGCAGCTTCACCTACCTCATTGACAGGGAATCCTACGAGCAGTACTTC. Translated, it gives CASSFTYLIDRESYEQYF.

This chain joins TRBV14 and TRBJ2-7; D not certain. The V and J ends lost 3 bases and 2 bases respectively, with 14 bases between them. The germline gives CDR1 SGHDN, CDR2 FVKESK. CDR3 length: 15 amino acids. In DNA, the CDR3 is TGTGCCAGCAGCCACCAAAGTGGCCGAACCTACGAGCAGTACTTC. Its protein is CASSHQSGRTYEQYF.

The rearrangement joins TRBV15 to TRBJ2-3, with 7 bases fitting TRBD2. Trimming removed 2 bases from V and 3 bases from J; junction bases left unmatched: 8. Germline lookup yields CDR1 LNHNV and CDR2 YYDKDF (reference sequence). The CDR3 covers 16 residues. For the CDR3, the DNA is TGTGCCACCAGCAGAATCCGGCCTAGCGGAACAGATACGCAGTATTTT. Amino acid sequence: CATSRIRPSGTDTQYF.

CDR3 region: CASSLAQSNNEQFF. The CDR3 bases are TGTGCCAGCAGTCTCGCACAGAGTAACAATGAGCAGTTCTTC. This sequence joins TRBV28 and TRBJ2-1, with D unclear. Germline V CDR1 and CDR2: MDHEN, SYDVKM. The CDR3 totals 14 residues. The V gene lost 5 bases and the J gene lost 5 bases, with 13 bases spanning the gap.

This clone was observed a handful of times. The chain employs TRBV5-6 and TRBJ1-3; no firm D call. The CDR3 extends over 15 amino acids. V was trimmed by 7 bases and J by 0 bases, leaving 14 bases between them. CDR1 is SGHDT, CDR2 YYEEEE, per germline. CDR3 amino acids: CASGPGNSSGNTIYF. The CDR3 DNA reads TGTGCCAGCGGGCCAGGTAACTCCTCTGGAAACACCATATATTTT. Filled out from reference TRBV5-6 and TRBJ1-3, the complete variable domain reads DAGVTQSPTHLIKTRGQQVTLRCSPKSGHDTVSWYQQALGQGPQFIFQYYEEEERQRGNFPDRFSGHQFPNYSSELNVNALLLGDSALYLCASGPGNSSGNTIYFGEGSWLTVV.

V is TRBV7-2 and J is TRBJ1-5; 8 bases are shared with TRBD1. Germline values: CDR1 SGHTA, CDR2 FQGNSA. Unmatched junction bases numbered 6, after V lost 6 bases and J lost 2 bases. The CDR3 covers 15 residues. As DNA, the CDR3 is TGTGCCAGCAGTTCCACAGGGGGAGGCAATCAGCCCCAGCATTTT. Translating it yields CASSSTGGGNQPQHF.

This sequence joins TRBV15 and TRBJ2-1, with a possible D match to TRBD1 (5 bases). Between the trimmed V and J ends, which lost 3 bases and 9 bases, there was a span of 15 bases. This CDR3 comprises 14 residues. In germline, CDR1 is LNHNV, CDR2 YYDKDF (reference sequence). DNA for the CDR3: TGTGCCACCAGCAGGCCCCTTCAGGGCCTTGAGCAGTTCTTC. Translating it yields CATSRPLQGLEQFF.

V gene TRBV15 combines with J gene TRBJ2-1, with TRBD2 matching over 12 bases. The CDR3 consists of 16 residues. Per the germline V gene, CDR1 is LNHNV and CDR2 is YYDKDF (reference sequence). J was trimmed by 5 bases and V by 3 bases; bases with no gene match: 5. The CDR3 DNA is TGTGCCACCAGCAGGCAAGCTAGCGGGGGGGACAATGAGCAGTTCTTC. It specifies CATSRQASGGDNEQFF.

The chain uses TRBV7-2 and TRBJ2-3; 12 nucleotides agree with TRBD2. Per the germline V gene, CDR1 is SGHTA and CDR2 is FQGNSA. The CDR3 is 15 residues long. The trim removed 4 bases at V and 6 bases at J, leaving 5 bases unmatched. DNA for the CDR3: TGTGCCAGCAGCTCGACTAGCGGGGGTTTCGATACGCAGTATTTT. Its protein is CASSSTSGGFDTQYF.

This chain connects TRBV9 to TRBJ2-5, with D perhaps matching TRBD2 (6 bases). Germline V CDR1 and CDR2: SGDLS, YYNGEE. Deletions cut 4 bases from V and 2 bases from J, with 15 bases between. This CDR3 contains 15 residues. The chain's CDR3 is CASSPDGAGQETQYF. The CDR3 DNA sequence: TGTGCCAGCAGCCCGGACGGGGCGGGGCAAGAGACCCAGTACTTC.

CDR3 bases: TGTGCCAGCAGCTTAGCGAATCTCGACAGGGTCAGAGATCAGCCCCAGCATTTT. This sequence encodes CASSLANLDRVRDQPQHF. V usage is TRBV7-2 and J usage is TRBJ1-5; 7 nucleotides line up with TRBD1. V shed 0 bases, J shed 5 bases, and the junction held 13 bases outside the gene matches. The CDR3 contains 18 residues. Germline V gene lookup returns CDR1 SGHTA and CDR2 FQGNSA.

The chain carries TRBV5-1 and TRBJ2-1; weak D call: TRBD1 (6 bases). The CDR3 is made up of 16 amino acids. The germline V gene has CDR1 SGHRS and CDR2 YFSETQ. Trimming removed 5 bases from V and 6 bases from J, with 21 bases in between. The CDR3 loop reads CASSTTGTPKRNEQFF. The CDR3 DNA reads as TGCGCCAGCAGTACGACCGGGACACCTAAACGCAATGAGCAGTTCTTC.

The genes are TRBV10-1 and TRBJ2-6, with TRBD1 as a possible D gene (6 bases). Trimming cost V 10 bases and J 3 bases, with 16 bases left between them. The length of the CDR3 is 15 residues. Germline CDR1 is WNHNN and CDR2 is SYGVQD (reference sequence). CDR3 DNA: TGCGCCATCGCAACCACAGGGTTTGGGGCCAACGTCCTGACTTTC. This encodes CAIATTGFGANVLTF.

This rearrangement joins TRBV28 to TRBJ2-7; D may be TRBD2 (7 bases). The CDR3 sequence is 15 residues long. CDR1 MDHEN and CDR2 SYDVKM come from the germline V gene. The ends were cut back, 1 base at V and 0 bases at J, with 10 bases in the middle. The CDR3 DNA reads TGTGCCAGCAGTTTATCCCGGGGGGCCTCCTACGAGCAGTACTTC. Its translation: CASSLSRGASYEQYF.

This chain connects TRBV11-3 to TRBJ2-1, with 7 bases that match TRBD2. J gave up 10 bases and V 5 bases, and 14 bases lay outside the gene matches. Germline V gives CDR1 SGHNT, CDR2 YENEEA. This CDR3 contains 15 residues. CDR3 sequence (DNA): TGTGCCAGCAGCCGAGGGGAAGCGGGATTGGGCGAGCAGTTCTTC. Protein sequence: CASSRGEAGLGEQFF.